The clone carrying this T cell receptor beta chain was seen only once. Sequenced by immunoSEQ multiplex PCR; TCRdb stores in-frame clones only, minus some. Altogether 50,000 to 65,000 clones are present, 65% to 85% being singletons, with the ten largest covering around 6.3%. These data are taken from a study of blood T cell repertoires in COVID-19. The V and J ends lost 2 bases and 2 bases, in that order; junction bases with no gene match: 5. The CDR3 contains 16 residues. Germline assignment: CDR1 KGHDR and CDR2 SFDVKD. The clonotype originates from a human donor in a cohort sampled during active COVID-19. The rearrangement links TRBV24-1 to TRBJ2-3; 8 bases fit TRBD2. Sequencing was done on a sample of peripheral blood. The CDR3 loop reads CATSDSLAGTTDTQYF. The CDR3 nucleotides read TGTGCCACCAGTGATTCATTAGCGGGGACCACAGATACGCAGTATTTT.